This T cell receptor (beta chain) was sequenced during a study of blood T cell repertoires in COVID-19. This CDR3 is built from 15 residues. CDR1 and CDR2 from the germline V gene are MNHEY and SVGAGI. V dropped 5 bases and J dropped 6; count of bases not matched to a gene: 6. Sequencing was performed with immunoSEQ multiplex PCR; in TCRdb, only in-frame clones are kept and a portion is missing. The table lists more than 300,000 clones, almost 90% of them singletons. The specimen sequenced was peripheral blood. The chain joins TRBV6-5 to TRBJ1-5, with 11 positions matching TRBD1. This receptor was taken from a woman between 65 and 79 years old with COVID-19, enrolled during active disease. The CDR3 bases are TGTGCCAGCAGTAGCGGACAGGGGGCCCTTCAGCCCCAGCATTTT. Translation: CASSSGQGALQPQHF.